The clone carrying this T cell receptor (beta chain) came up a few times. The trim removed 3 bases at V and 4 bases at J, leaving 8 bases unmatched. CDR1 SGDLS and CDR2 YYNGEE come from the germline V gene. CDR3 length: 16 residues. This sample was included in a study of blood T cell repertoires in COVID-19. Study details: Researchers got acute and convalescent COVID-19 samples from the United States, Italy and Spain. In each case, the material was cDNA or gDNA derived from T cells, B-cell-depleted T cells, or PBMCs.

Using immunoSEQ multiplex PCR, the repertoire was profiled, and TCRdb retains in-frame clones only, with some absent. The table has 130,000 to 150,000 clones, approximately 80% seen once. This receptor was identified in a human donor in a cohort sampled during active COVID-19. Sequencing was done on a sample of peripheral blood. The rearrangement uses TRBV9 and TRBJ2-5; TRBD2 agrees at 11 bases. The CDR3 loop reads CASSGNSGGAGETQYF. CDR3 coding DNA: TGTGCCAGCAGCGGCAATAGCGGGGGGGCGGGAGAGACCCAGTACTTC.